These T cell receptor beta chains were read from a single sample in a study of shared clonotypes between healthy human individuals. Libraries were prepared by immunoSEQ multiplex PCR; TCRdb keeps only in-frame clonotypes and omits some of them. The table has about half a million clones, 79% seen once. The source material was PBMCs. The source is a woman aged 40 to 50 in good health. Some clones in this sample may be carry-over from other donors' samples. CDR3s include the opening cysteine and the closing phenylalanine or tryptophan. D genes are given only for firm matches. Rows may omit the clone size; those that give it use once, few, many or a size class.

>NA|TRBV27|NA|TRBJ2-1
TGTGCCAGCAGTTCCTACCCTAACAATGAGCAGTTCTTC
CASSSYPNNEQFF
>NA|TRBV5-1|NA|TRBJ2-1
TGCGCCAGCAGCTTGGATCTAGGGGGTGATGATGAGCAGTTCTTC
CASSLDLGGDDEQFF
>NA|TRBV5-6|NA|TRBJ1-1
TGTGCCAGCAGCTACCCGGGACAAATGAACACTGAAGCTTTCTTT
CASSYPGQMNTEAFF
>NA|TRBV30|TRBD2|TRBJ2-1
TGTGCCTGGAGTGTAGGGACTAGCGGAGGTGAGCAGTTCTTC
CAWSVGTSGGEQFF
>NA|TRBV2|NA|TRBJ1-1
TGTGCCAGCCCGTCAGGGATGAGGACTGAAGCTTTCTTT
CASPSGMRTEAFF
>NA|TRBV18|NA|TRBJ2-7
TGTGCCAGCTCACCTTATTCAACCTACGAGCAGTACTTC
CASSPYSTYEQYF
>NA|TRBV5-5|NA|TRBJ2-3
TGTGCCAGCAGCTTAAATACAGGTTGGACAGATACGCAGTATTTT
CASSLNTGWTDTQYF
>once|TRBV19|NA|TRBJ2-4
TGTGCCAGTAGTAGTTTCGGCAGCATAGCCAAAAACATTCAGTACTTC
CASSSFGSIAKNIQYF
>NA|TRBV10-3|NA|TRBJ2-6
TGTGCCACCGCCCGAGACTGGGCTGGGGCCAACGTCCTGACTTTC
CATARDWAGANVLTF
>NA|TRBV19|NA|TRBJ2-3
TGTGCCAGTAGTCTCACAGGTATATACACAGATACGCAGTATTTT
CASSLTGIYTDTQYF
>NA|TRBV7-3|NA|TRBJ2-2
TGTGCCAGCAGCCTACCGGCCGGGGAGCTGTTTTTT
CASSLPAGELFF
>NA|TRBV7-6|NA|TRBJ2-3
TGTGCCAGCAGCTTAGACGGACACACAGATACGCAGTATTTT
CASSLDGHTDTQYF
>NA|TRBV11-2|NA|TRBJ2-3
TGTGCCAGCAGCTTAGGGACATCAGTTACAGATACGCAGTATTTT
CASSLGTSVTDTQYF
>NA|TRBV27|TRBD2|TRBJ2-3
TGTGCCACTAGCGGGATCGGGGGGGCACTAGATACGCAGTATTTT
CATSGIGGALDTQYF
>NA|TRBV30|NA|TRBJ2-2
TGTGCCTGGAGTGTACTACGCAGTTCAGTCGGGGAGCTGTTTTTT
CAWSVLRSSVGELFF
>NA|TRBV2|NA|TRBJ2-7
TGTGCCAGCAGTGAAGGGACACTCTACGAGCAGTACTTC
CASSEGTLYEQYF
>NA|TRBV6-1|TRBD2|TRBJ2-3
TGTGCCAGCAGTGTATTAGCGGGAAGCACAGATACGCAGTATTTT
CASSVLAGSTDTQYF
>NA|TRBV10-3|NA|TRBJ1-2
TGTGCCATCCTGGGTCCCGGGACGAATTATGGCTACACCTTC
CAILGPGTNYGYTF
>NA|TRBV7-8|NA|TRBJ2-7
TGTGCCAGCAGCTGGGGGGGCAGGGGAACCTACGAGCAGTACTTC
CASSWGGRGTYEQYF
>NA|TRBV7-2|NA|TRBJ2-7
TGTGCCAGCAGCTTGACGCCGAGCGCCGCCTACGAGCAGTACTTC
CASSLTPSAAYEQYF
>NA|TRBV19|NA|TRBJ2-1
TGTGCCAGTAGTCCCCGCCCCGGTGAGCAGTTCTTC
CASSPRPGEQFF
>few|TRBV6-6|NA|TRBJ1-5
TGTGCCAGCAGCCCCGGTGTCAGCGTTAGAAATCAGCCCCAGCATTTT
CASSPGVSVRNQPQHF
>NA|TRBV9|TRBD2|TRBJ2-5
TGTGCCAGCAGCGTAACCGGGACTAGCGGAGAGACCCAGTACTTC
CASSVTGTSGETQYF
>NA|TRBV5-4|TRBD2|TRBJ2-7
TGTGCCAGCAACGATTTAAGCGGGAGCAGCGGTGAGCAGTACTTC
CASNDLSGSSGEQYF
>few|TRBV18|NA|TRBJ1-1
TGTGCCAGCTCATATCAGGTCAGCCGGAACACTGAAGCTTTCTTT
CASSYQVSRNTEAFF
>NA|TRBV4-3|NA|TRBJ2-7
TGCGCCAGCAGCCAAGATCTTGGAGGCGGCGAGCAGTACTTC
CASSQDLGGGEQYF
>NA|TRBV7-2|TRBD2|TRBJ2-7
TGTGCCAGCAGCGAGGGACTAGCGGGAGGTGGATTGCAGTACTTC
CASSEGLAGGGLQYF
>NA|TRBV4-1|TRBD1|TRBJ1-1
TGCGCCAGCAGCCCGACAGGGTTCACTGAAGCTTTCTTT
CASSPTGFTEAFF
>NA|TRBV15|NA|TRBJ2-7
TGTGCCACCAGCCAGAAACTGGACGGAGGCCCCTACGAGCAGTACTTC
CATSQKLDGGPYEQYF
>NA|TRBV29-1|TRBD1|TRBJ2-6
TGCAGCGTCGCAGGACAGGCTGGGGCCAACGTCCTGACTTTC
CSVAGQAGANVLTF
>NA|TRBV6-4|NA|TRBJ2-1
TGTGCCAGCAGTGAGAGGACCGCGGGGGAGCAGTTCTTC
CASSERTAGEQFF
>NA|TRBV5-1|NA|TRBJ2-6
TGCGCCAGCGGGACACCTAACTCTGGGGCCAACGTCCTGACTTTC
CASGTPNSGANVLTF
>NA|TRBV28|TRBD2|TRBJ2-3
TGTGCCAGCAGTTTAGGAGGCCTAGCGGGTCTCACAGATACGCAGTATTTT
CASSLGGLAGLTDTQYF
>NA|TRBV2|NA|TRBJ2-1
TGTGCCAGCAGTGAAGCGCGACGGACCTCGGACAATGAGCAGTTCTTC
CASSEARRTSDNEQFF
>few|TRBV7-2|NA|TRBJ2-7
TGTGCCAGCAGCTTACTTGCCTACGAGCAGTACTTC
CASSLLAYEQYF
>NA|TRBV30|TRBD1|TRBJ1-2
TGTGCCTGGAGGGGGGCCAGGGGGTTTGCTGGCTACACCTTC
CAWRGARGFAGYTF
>NA|TRBV10-3|TRBD2|TRBJ2-7
TGTGCCATCAGTGAACCGGGACTAGCGGGAGGAAAAATTTACGAGCAGTACTTC
CAISEPGLAGGKIYEQYF
>NA|TRBV2|NA|TRBJ1-1
TGTGCCAGCAGTGATGGGAGGGCCAACACTGAAGCTTTCTTT
CASSDGRANTEAFF
>NA|TRBV21-1|NA|TRBJ1-5
TGTGCCAGCAGGCGGGACAGGGGAAAGTTGGGCAATCAGCCCCAGCATTTT
CASRRDRGKLGNQPQHF
>NA|TRBV7-2|NA|TRBJ2-3
TGCGCCAGCAGCCAAGAGGCCATTCGCACAGATACGCAGTATTTT
CASSQEAIRTDTQYF
>NA|TRBV28|NA|TRBJ2-3
TGTGCCAGCAGTTTTCCTAGCCAGGCTTCAGATACGCAGTATTTT
CASSFPSQASDTQYF
>NA|TRBV2|TRBD1|TRBJ2-7
TGTGCCAGCACCCCCGGGACAGTGAGCTACGAGCAGTACTTC
CASTPGTVSYEQYF
>NA|TRBV7-8|TRBD2|TRBJ2-5
TGTGCCAGCAGCTTTACTAGCGGGAGAGGAGAGACCCAGTACTTC
CASSFTSGRGETQYF
>NA|TRBV10-2|TRBD2|TRBJ2-5
TGCGCCACCGGGACTAGCCGTCAAGAGACCCAGTACTTC
CATGTSRQETQYF
>NA|TRBV5-1|NA|TRBJ2-1
TGCGCCAGCAGCTTTAGTACCTACAATGAGCAGTTCTTC
CASSFSTYNEQFF
>NA|TRBV9|TRBD1|TRBJ1-1
TGTGCCAGCAGCCCTTGGGGACAGGGCGGTATCACTGAAGCTTTCTTT
CASSPWGQGGITEAFF
>NA|TRBV6-5|NA|TRBJ2-5
TGTGCCAGCAGTTTCGGCAGGGCCCAAGAGACCCAGTACTTC
CASSFGRAQETQYF
>NA|TRBV5-1|TRBD1|TRBJ2-7
TGCGCCAGCAGCTTTGTTTGGGACAGGGGGCGCCGGGGAACCTACGAGCAGTACTTC
CASSFVWDRGRRGTYEQYF
>NA|TRBV27|NA|TRBJ1-5
TGTGCCAGCAGGGGGAGAGGTGGAAATAGCAATCAGCCCCAGCATTTT
CASRGRGGNSNQPQHF
>NA|TRBV27|NA|TRBJ2-7
TGTGCCAGCAGTTTATCGTGGGCCCTAGCCTACGAGCAGTACTTC
CASSLSWALAYEQYF